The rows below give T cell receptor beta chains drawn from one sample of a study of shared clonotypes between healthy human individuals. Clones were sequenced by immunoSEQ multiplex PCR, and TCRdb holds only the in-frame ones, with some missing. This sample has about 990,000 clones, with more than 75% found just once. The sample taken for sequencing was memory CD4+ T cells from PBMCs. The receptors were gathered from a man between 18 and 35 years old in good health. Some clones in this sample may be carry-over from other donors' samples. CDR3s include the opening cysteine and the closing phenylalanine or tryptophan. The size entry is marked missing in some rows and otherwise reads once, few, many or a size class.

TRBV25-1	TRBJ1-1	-	CASSVPGGRTEAFF
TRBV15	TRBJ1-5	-	CATSRVRQGSQPQHF
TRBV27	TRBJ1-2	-	CASSLGGQGYGYTF
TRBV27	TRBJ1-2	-	CASRDRVGGYTF
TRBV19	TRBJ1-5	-	CASSIEGAGAQPQHF
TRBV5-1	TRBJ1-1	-	CASSWLVGDTEAFF
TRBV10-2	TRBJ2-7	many	CASRPGVAGRNEQYF
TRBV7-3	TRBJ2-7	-	CASSSKQGGQQYF
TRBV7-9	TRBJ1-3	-	CATRPARRQNNSGNTIYF
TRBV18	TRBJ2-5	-	CASSPGQPRETQYF
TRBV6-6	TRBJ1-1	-	CASSYSQTHTEAFF
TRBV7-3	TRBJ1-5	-	CASSLRRGQPQHF
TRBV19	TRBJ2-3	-	CASRDPGTTDTQYF
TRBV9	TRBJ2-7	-	CASSALAEPYEQYF
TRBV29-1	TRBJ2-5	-	CSVESETQYF
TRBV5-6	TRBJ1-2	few	CASSGGTADYGYTF
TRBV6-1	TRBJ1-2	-	CASSEDGGGRNWKGYTF
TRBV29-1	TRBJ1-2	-	CSVSVTGGGYTF
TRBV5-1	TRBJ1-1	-	CASSLMGAQGIEAFF
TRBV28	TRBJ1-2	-	CASSLSRQGSAHTF